These 16 T cell receptor beta chains came from one sample sequenced in a study of blood T cells in healthy people across ages. Through a sample-barcoded 5' primer and a J-beta primer mix, a second PCR was run for roughly 6 to 11 cycles. TCRdb re-called the 5' RACE reads with MiXCR, one entry per CDR3 protein. In the table there are 710,000 or so distinct CDR3 sequences, about 20% of which are singletons. The sequenced material came from blood. These receptors all stem from a man between 65 and 80 years old in good health.

In its sample, this clonotype was seen many times. The genes are TRBV7-2 and TRBJ1-2; possibly TRBD1 for D (5 bases). The CDR3 length is 12 residues. The germline V gene encodes CDR1 SGHTA and CDR2 FQGNSA. The V end was cut by 1 base, the J end by 6 bases, with 6 bases between. CDR3 loop: CASSLVGDGYTF. For the CDR3, the DNA is TGTGCCAGCAGCTTAGTGGGGGATGGCTACACCTTC.

A few counts support this clonotype. This chain links TRBV10-3 with TRBJ1-1; D uncertain. This CDR3 has 13 residues. V was cut by 10 bases and J by 5 bases, with 17 bases left in between. The germline CDR1 and CDR2 sequences are ENHRY and SYGVKD. The CDR3 is CATSPEVGTEAFF. The CDR3 DNA follows: TGTGCCACTTCTCCAGAGGTCGGGACTGAAGCTTTCTTT.

The V and J genes are TRBV6-2 or TRBV6-3 and TRBJ2-5; 10 nucleotides line up with TRBD2. With the DNA end fitting TRBJ2-7 better, the J assignment may be wrong. Germline assignment: CDR1 MNHEY and CDR2 SVGEGT. This CDR3 comprises 15 residues. The CDR3 DNA is TGTGCCAGCAGTTACGTAGCGGGGGGAGACTACGAGCAGTACTTC. Its protein is CASSYVAGGDYEQYF.

This clonotype was counted a single time. The V and J genes are TRBV20-1 and TRBJ2-1; 9 nucleotides match TRBD2. The CDR3 is 15 amino acids. Trimming at V came to 5 bases and at J to 5 bases, leaving 10 bases not matched to a gene. Looked up from germline, CDR1 is DFQATT and CDR2 is SNEGSKA (reference sequence). The CDR3 spells CSAEQGAGGDNEQFF. The CDR3 nucleotides read TGCAGTGCTGAGCAGGGAGCGGGAGGTGACAATGAGCAGTTCTTC.

The chain recombines TRBV7-9 with TRBJ1-4; 10 positions match TRBD1. The CDR3 has 14 residues. J was trimmed by 6 bases and V by 11 bases; bases with no gene match: 9. Germline lookup yields CDR1 SEHNR and CDR2 FQNEAQ (reference sequence). In nucleotides, the CDR3 is TGTGCCGGCGCACTGGGACAGGGGTATGAAAAACTGTTTTTT. Its protein product is CAGALGQGYEKLFF.

This clonotype was counted only a few times. J is TRBJ2-5 and V is TRBV20-1, with 8 bases matching TRBD2. The J call may be wrong; the DNA end is better matched by TRBJ2-7. Germline V gene lookup returns CDR1 DFQATT and CDR2 SNEGSKA (reference sequence). CDR3 length: 14 amino acids. The chain's CDR3 is CSARDLGRDYEQYF. CDR3 sequence (DNA): TGCAGTGCTAGAGATCTCGGGAGGGACTACGAGCAGTACTTC.

The count of this clonotype is one. V and J are TRBV5-1 and TRBJ2-6; D not certain. Looked up from germline, CDR1 is SGHRS and CDR2 is YFSETQ. The CDR3 totals 17 residues. V lost 0 bases and J lost 0, with 10 bases in between. Written as DNA, the CDR3 is TGCGCCAGCAGCTTGGAGGCAGCCTACTCTGGGGCCAACGTCCTGACTTTC. Encoded protein: CASSLEAAYSGANVLTF.

The chain combines TRBV5-1 with TRBJ2-3; 7 bases match TRBD2. The CDR3 is 15 amino acids. CDR1 SGHRS and CDR2 YFSETQ come from the germline V gene. V shed 0 bases, J shed 4 bases, and the junction held 5 bases outside the gene matches. CDR3 amino acids: CASSLAGGGSDTQYF. The CDR3 nucleotides are TGCGCCAGCAGCTTGGCAGGCGGGGGATCAGATACGCAGTATTTT.

Worth noting for this clonotype: The junction differs from germline at one of its ends, possibly a read error. The chain recombines TRBV20-1 with TRBJ2-3, with D perhaps given as TRBD1 or TRBD2 (6 bases each). Looked up from germline, CDR1 is DFQATT and CDR2 is SNEGSKA (reference sequence). The CDR3 has 17 amino acids. The CDR3: CGAQTLARGVPTDTQYF. The CDR3 DNA reads as TGCGGTGCTCAGACTCTAGCGAGGGGGGTTCCCACAGATACGCAGTATTTT.

The V gene is TRBV3-1, the J gene TRBJ2-7; 10 positions agree with TRBD1. There are 14 residues in the CDR3. The ends lost 2 bases at V and 4 bases at J; junction bases unmatched: 2. The germline CDR1 and CDR2 sequences are LGHDT and YNNKEL (reference sequence). Here the CDR3 reads CASSQPGQGYEQYF. CDR3 bases: TGTGCCAGCAGCCAACCGGGACAGGGGTACGAGCAGTACTTC.

V and J are TRBV13 and TRBJ2-1, with 12 bases aligning to TRBD2. Gene TRBJ2-5 matches the end of the DNA better, so the J call may be wrong. Germline V CDR1 and CDR2: PRHDT, FYEKMQ (reference sequence). CDR3 length: 14 amino acids. In DNA form, the CDR3 reads TGTGCCAGCAAAGGACTAGCGGGAAGAGAGACCCAGTACTTC. Protein sequence: CASKGLAGRETQYF.

The genes are TRBV27 and TRBJ2-5; D gene ambiguous. Germline CDR1 reads MNHEY; CDR2 reads SMNVEV (reference sequence). CDR3 size: 16 residues. Trimming stripped 7 bases from V and 1 base from J, with 19 bases between. The CDR3 loop reads CASKPRPTRTQETQYF. CDR3 DNA sequence: TGTGCCAGCAAGCCCCGTCCGACGCGGACCCAAGAGACCCAGTACTTC.

Here the CDR3 reads CASSPWTGTTNTEAFF. DNA for the CDR3: TGTGCCAGCTCACCCTGGACAGGGACGACGAACACTGAAGCTTTCTTT. J is TRBJ1-1 and V is TRBV18, with TRBD1 matching over 8 bases. V lost 3 bases to trimming and J lost 1 base; unmatched junction nucleotides: 7. This CDR3 is 16 amino acids long. The V gene's germline CDR1 is KGHSH and CDR2 LQKENI.

CDR3 nucleotide sequence: TGCAGCTGCGGACGCCCTAACTATGGCTACACCTTC. Translated: CSCGRPNYGYTF. The rearrangement links TRBV29-1 to TRBJ1-2; D is unclear. The germline V and J ends were trimmed by 8 bases and 0 bases, with 10 bases remaining between them. The CDR3 length is 12 residues. The germline V gene has CDR1 SQVTM and CDR2 ANQGSEA. Drawing the rest from reference TRBV29-1 and TRBJ1-2, the complete variable domain is SAVISQKPSRDICQRGTSLTIQCQVDSQVTMMFWYRQQPGQSLTLIATANQGSEATYESGFVIDKFPISRPNLTFSTLTVSNMSPEDSSIYLCSCGRPNYGYTFGSGTRLTVV.

This rearrangement joins TRBV12-3 or TRBV12-4 to TRBJ2-1; D possibly uses TRBD1 or TRBD2 (5 bases each). The CDR3 extends over 13 amino acids. Trimming cost V 4 bases and J 5 bases, with 9 bases left between them. CDR3 sequence (DNA): TGTGCCAGCAGTTGGGACCCTAACAATGAGCAGTTCTTC. Its translation: CASSWDPNNEQFF.

This clonotype was seen a few times. This chain joins TRBV14 and TRBJ2-5; maybe TRBD2 (5 bases). The J call may not be correct, given that the DNA end is closer to TRBJ2-1. The CDR3 spans 15 residues. CDR1 is SGHDN, CDR2 FVKESK, per germline. This CDR3 is CASSQSSSLYNEQFF. As DNA, the CDR3 is TGTGCCAGCAGCCAATCTAGCTCCCTTTACAATGAGCAGTTCTTC.